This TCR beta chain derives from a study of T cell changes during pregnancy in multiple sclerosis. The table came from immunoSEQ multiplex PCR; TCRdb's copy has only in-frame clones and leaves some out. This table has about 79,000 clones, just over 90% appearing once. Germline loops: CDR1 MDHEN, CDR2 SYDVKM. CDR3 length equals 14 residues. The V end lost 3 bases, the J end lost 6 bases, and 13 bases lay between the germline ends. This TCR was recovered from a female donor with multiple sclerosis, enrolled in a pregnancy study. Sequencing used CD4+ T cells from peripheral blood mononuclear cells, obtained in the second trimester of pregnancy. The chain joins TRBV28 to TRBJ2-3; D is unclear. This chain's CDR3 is CASSFLGTADTQYF. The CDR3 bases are TGTGCCAGCAGTTTTCTGGGCACCGCCGATACGCAGTATTTT.